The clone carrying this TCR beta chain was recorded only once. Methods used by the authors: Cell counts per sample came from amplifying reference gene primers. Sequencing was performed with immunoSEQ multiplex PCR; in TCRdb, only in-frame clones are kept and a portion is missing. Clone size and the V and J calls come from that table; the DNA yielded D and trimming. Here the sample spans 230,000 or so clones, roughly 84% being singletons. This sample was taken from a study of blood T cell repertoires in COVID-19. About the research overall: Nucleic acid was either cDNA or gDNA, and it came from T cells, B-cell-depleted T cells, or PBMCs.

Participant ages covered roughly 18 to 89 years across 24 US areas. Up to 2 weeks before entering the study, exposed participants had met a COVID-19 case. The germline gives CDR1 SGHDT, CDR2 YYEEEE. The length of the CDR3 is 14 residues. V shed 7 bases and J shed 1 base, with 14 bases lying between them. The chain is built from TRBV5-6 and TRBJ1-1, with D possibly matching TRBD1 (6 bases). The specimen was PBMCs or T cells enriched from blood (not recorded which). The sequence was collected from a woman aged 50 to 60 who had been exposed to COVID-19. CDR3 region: CASGGPAGNTEAFF. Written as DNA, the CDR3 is TGTGCCAGCGGGGGCCCGGCAGGGAACACTGAAGCTTTCTTT.